The rows below give T cell receptor beta chains drawn from one sample of a study of blood T cell repertoires in COVID-19. Repertoires were generated with immunoSEQ multiplex PCR, while TCRdb's copy carries only in-frame clones and drops some. The sample has some 65,000 clones, approximately 83% seen once. Material: peripheral blood. These receptors were collected from a middle-aged man with COVID-19, enrolled during active disease. Each CDR3 is given without its conserved first and last residue. D genes are given only for firm matches.

d_call	v_call	j_call	cdr3_aa
-	TRBV5-1	TRBJ2-1	ASSPGGRGTENEQF
-	TRBV9	TRBJ2-5	ASSSDTNGETQY
TRBD2	TRBV10-2	TRBJ2-3	ASTARMLAGADTQY
-	TRBV29-1	TRBJ1-5	SVQIASNQPQH
TRBD2	TRBV19	TRBJ2-1	ASSIRAGGFSPYNEQF
-	TRBV5-4	TRBJ2-2	ASTIGSSIGELF
-	TRBV5-1	TRBJ2-7	ASSLGGAESYEQY
-	TRBV19	TRBJ1-5	ASSPPGQPQH
TRBD1	TRBV9	TRBJ2-2	ASSVWQGAAGELF
-	TRBV6-5	TRBJ2-3	ASTRPGADTQY
-	TRBV19	TRBJ2-7	ASSAARGRNYEQY
TRBD1	TRBV13	TRBJ1-2	ASSPSGTGRGYT
-	TRBV6-5	TRBJ1-1	ASRPDGERTEAF
TRBD2	TRBV6-5	TRBJ2-1	ASARGGSYNEQF
TRBD1	TRBV2	TRBJ2-2	ASSGQGADTGELF
-	TRBV5-5	TRBJ2-5	ASRAGGSIVTQY
-	TRBV18	TRBJ1-5	ASSPFNRDQPQH
TRBD2	TRBV2	TRBJ2-2	ASRSRLAGAWTPNTGELF
-	TRBV11-2	TRBJ1-6	ASSLVSGALAPLH
TRBD2	TRBV6-1	TRBJ2-7	ASSESRWGGVTSQY
TRBD2	TRBV19	TRBJ2-2	ASSVGGLGTGELF
TRBD2	TRBV5-1	TRBJ2-5	ASSSGLAVQETQY
TRBD1	TRBV11-2	TRBJ2-1	ASSQSGTGSYNEQF
TRBD1	TRBV5-1	TRBJ2-7	ASGQGNAYEQY
-	TRBV5-1	TRBJ2-5	ASSLGLQETQY
TRBD2	TRBV18	TRBJ2-3	ASSPLGTSGGQATQY
-	TRBV6-5	TRBJ1-1	ASRRDSIVTEAF
-	TRBV6-2/TRBV6-3	TRBJ1-1	ASSYAGIDTEAF
-	TRBV5-1	TRBJ2-3	ASSLASGVDTQY
TRBD1	TRBV2	TRBJ1-1	ASRPRQGENTEAF
-	TRBV19	TRBJ2-5	ASRDSLTPWTQY
-	TRBV29-1	TRBJ1-2	SVVTGINGYT
-	TRBV28	TRBJ1-5	ASSFSDQPQH
-	TRBV4-1	TRBJ2-7	ASSQDPRPGRSSYEQY
TRBD1	TRBV18	TRBJ1-5	ASTNTGDQPQH
-	TRBV28	TRBJ1-2	ASYQAYGYT
-	TRBV4-1	TRBJ2-1	ASRPQSSSYNEQF
-	TRBV6-6	TRBJ1-5	ASSNQGNSNQPQH
-	TRBV2	TRBJ2-1	ASSEGRGDEQF
TRBD1	TRBV27	TRBJ2-1	ASRLMGTGSYNEQF